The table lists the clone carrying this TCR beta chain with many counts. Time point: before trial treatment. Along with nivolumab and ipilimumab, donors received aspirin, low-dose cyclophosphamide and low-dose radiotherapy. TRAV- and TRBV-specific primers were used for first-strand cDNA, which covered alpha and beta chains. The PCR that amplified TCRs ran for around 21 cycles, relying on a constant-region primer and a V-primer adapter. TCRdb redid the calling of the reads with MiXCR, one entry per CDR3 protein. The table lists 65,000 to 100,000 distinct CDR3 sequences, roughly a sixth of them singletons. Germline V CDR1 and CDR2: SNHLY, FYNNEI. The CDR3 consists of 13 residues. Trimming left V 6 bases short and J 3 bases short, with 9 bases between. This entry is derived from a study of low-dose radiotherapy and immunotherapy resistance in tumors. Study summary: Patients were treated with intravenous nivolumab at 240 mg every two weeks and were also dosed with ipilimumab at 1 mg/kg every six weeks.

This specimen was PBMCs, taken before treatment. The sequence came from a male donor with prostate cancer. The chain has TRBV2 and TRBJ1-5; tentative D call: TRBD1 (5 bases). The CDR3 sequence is CASSGGNNQPQHF. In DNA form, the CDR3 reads TGTGCCAGCAGCGGGGGGAACAATCAGCCCCAGCATTTT.